Following are 24 T cell receptor beta chains from one sample sequenced in a study of CD8 T cells in ankylosing spondylitis. Study conclusions and caveats: Blood of patients with ankylosing spondylitis appeared to be characterized by a TCR beta motif of eight highly homologous variants.

TCRdb re-analysed the 5' RACE reads in MiXCR, keeping a single row per CDR3 protein. This table holds more than 600,000 distinct CDR3 sequences, under 20% found once. These receptors lack a known antigen. Material for sequencing was blood, either unsorted or a sorted T cell fraction (not recorded which). The receptors derive from a male donor with ankylosing spondylitis.

This clonotype was seen a handful of times. This chain links TRBV10-3 with TRBJ2-2; TRBD1 might be the D (5 bases). The V end was cut by 2 bases, the J end by 0 bases, with 7 bases between. The CDR3 length is 15 residues. CDR1 and CDR2 (germline): ENHRY, SYGVKD. The CDR3 DNA sequence: TGTGCCATCAGTGAGCAGGGTTCGAACACCGGGGAGCTGTTTTTT. This translates into CAISEQGSNTGELFF.

V usage is TRBV30 and J usage is TRBJ1-2, with 8 bases lining up with TRBD1. Germline CDR1 reads GTSNPN; CDR2 reads SVGIG (reference sequence). J lost 7 bases, V lost 2 bases, and 9 bases had no gene match. The CDR3 contains 14 residues. CDR3 protein: CAWSRDRTSGGYTF. The CDR3 DNA reads TGTGCCTGGAGTAGGGACAGGACATCGGGTGGCTACACCTTC.

The genes are TRBV20-1 and TRBJ2-1; 10 nucleotides match TRBD2. Per germline, CDR1 DFQATT and CDR2 SNEGSKA (reference sequence). Trimming at V came to 5 bases and at J to 3 bases, leaving 10 bases not matched to a gene. This CDR3 is 16 amino acids long. Here the CDR3 DNA reads TGCAGTGCTTTTTATCGTCTAGCGGGAGTCTACAATGAGCAGTTCTTC. Translating gives CSAFYRLAGVYNEQFF.

The gene calls are TRBV6-2 or TRBV6-3 and TRBJ2-7; D unclear. This CDR3 comprises 15 residues. CDR1 is MNHEY and CDR2 is SVGEGT in the germline V gene. V dropped 5 bases and J dropped 3 bases, with 17 bases sitting between them. As DNA, the CDR3 is TGTGCCAGCAGTCCCTTTAGGAAGTCCTTCTACGAGCAGTACTTC. It specifies CASSPFRKSFYEQYF.

This chain joins TRBV2 and TRBJ2-1; tentatively, D is TRBD1 (5 bases). The CDR3 runs 14 residues. V was trimmed by 0 bases and J by 8 bases, leaving 11 bases between them. Looked up from germline, CDR1 is SNHLY and CDR2 is FYNNEI. The CDR3, as DNA: TGTGCCAGCAGTGAAGCGGCAGGGAAGGATGAGCAGTTCTTC. Its protein is CASSEAAGKDEQFF.

This clonotype was counted ten times or more. The chain uses TRBV11-3 and TRBJ2-2; TRBD1 matches 10 bases. CDR1 and CDR2 from the germline V gene are SGHNT and YENEEA. Germline trimming cut 8 bases from V and 4 bases from J; bases unmatched to any gene: 7. CDR3 size: 15 residues. The CDR3 region is CASGTGTGVTGELFF. CDR3 DNA sequence: TGTGCCAGCGGAACCGGGACAGGGGTCACCGGGGAGCTGTTTTTT.

The rearrangement links TRBV29-1 to TRBJ1-2; maybe TRBD1 (5 bases). Per the germline V gene, CDR1 is SQVTM and CDR2 is ANQGSEA. V was shortened by 4 bases and J by 4 bases, with 10 bases between the two germline ends. The length of the CDR3 is 12 residues. Written as DNA, the CDR3 is TGCAGCGTTGTCGACGGGGGCTATGGCTACACCTTC. Translation: CSVVDGGYGYTF.

V is TRBV19 and J is TRBJ1-6, with 10 bases matching TRBD1. Germline CDR1 and CDR2: LNHDA and SQIVND (reference sequence). Trimming cost V 7 bases and J 7 bases; bases outside gene matches: 10. The CDR3 has 16 residues. CDR3 loop: CASNTRGQGGNSPLHF. The DNA for the CDR3 is TGTGCCAGTAATACACGCGGACAGGGGGGCAATTCACCCCTCCACTTT.

The chain couples TRBV5-6 to TRBJ1-4, with a tentative D call TRBD1 (5 bases). Germline loops: CDR1 SGHDT, CDR2 YYEEEE. Trimming cost V 4 bases and J 3 bases, with 13 bases left between them. CDR3 length: 15 amino acids. The CDR3 region is CASSLPGGANEKLFF. The CDR3, as DNA: TGTGCCAGCAGCCTTCCTGGGGGTGCTAATGAAAAACTGTTTTTT.

The chain uses TRBV10-3 and TRBJ2-3, with 10 bases that match TRBD2. The CDR3 contains 16 residues. Germline trimming cut 1 base from V and 4 bases from J; bases unmatched to any gene: 5. Germline values: CDR1 ENHRY, CDR2 SYGVKD. In DNA form, the CDR3 reads TGTGCCATCAGTGAGTTCAGCGGGGGGGCCGCAGATACGCAGTATTTT. It codes for CAISEFSGGAADTQYF.

There are a few counts of this clonotype. The chain carries TRBV4-1 and TRBJ1-6, with D maybe TRBD1 (6 bases). The CDR3 loop spans 17 amino acids. Germline lookup yields CDR1 MGHRA and CDR2 YSYEKL. The germline V and J ends were trimmed by 0 bases and 0 bases, with 9 bases remaining between them. DNA of the CDR3: TGCGCCAGCAGCCAAGATACAGGGAGCTCCTATAATTCACCCCTCCACTTT. As protein: CASSQDTGSSYNSPLHF.

This clonotype was seen a few times. The V gene is TRBV12-3 or TRBV12-4, the J gene TRBJ2-1; 7 bases agree with TRBD2. With 10 bases clipped from V and 1 base from J, the junction kept 7 bases outside the gene matches. The CDR3 spans 14 residues. CDR3 DNA sequence: TGTGCCACCGTGGGCGGGAGTTCCTACAATGAGCAGTTCTTC. Its translation: CATVGGSSYNEQFF.

In this sample, this clonotype turned up a few times. This chain links TRBV12-3 or TRBV12-4 with TRBJ2-3, with 9 bases identical to TRBD2. There are 15 residues in the CDR3. The V gene end was trimmed by 3 bases and the J gene end by 3 bases; junction bases not matched to a gene: 4. The CDR3 sequence: CASSFGGGATDTQYF. CDR3 DNA sequence: TGTGCCAGCAGTTTCGGCGGGGGGGCTACAGATACGCAGTATTTT.

This clonotype was seen more than once but under ten times. The chain joins TRBV2 to TRBJ1-2; tentatively, D is TRBD1 (5 bases). V was trimmed by 7 bases and J by 4 bases, leaving 16 bases between them. Germline assignment: CDR1 SNHLY and CDR2 FYNNEI. This CDR3 region has 14 residues. In DNA form, the CDR3 reads TGTGCCAGCATGTGGGGGGACCTAGGCTATGGCTACACCTTC. This encodes CASMWGDLGYGYTF. Complete variable domain (other parts from reference TRBV2 and TRBJ1-2): EPEVTQTPSHQVTQMGQEVILRCVPISNHLYFYWYRQILGQKVEFLVSFYNNEISEKSEIFDDQFSVERPDGSNFTLKIRSTKLEDSAMYFCASMWGDLGYGYTFGSGTRLTVV.

This clonotype was recorded a few times. At one end, the junction sequence differs from germline, possibly due to a read error. The chain combines TRBV7-9 with TRBJ2-7; D is uncertain. The CDR3 sequence is 13 residues long. CDR1 is SEHNR and CDR2 is FQNEAQ in the germline V gene (reference sequence). The DNA for the CDR3 is TGTGCCAGCAGCTCCGCTGGGTCCTCCGAGCAGTACTTC. Encoded protein: CASSSAGSSEQYF. Complete variable domain (other parts from reference TRBV7-9 and TRBJ2-7): DTGVSQNPRHKITKRGQNVTFRCDPISEHNRLYWYRQTLGQGPEFLTYFQNEAQLEKSRLLSDRFSAERPKGSFSTLEIQRTEQGDSAMYLCASSSAGSSEQYFGPGTRLTVT.

The chain employs TRBV6-5 and TRBJ2-1; D may be TRBD1 (6 bases). The V and J ends lost 0 bases and 4 bases respectively, with 7 bases between them. The CDR3 has 14 residues. Germline CDR1 reads MNHEY; CDR2 reads SVGAGI. This chain's CDR3 is CASSYSDRYNEQFF. The CDR3 region has the DNA TGTGCCAGCAGTTACTCGGACAGATACAATGAGCAGTTCTTC.

The chain couples TRBV7-2 to TRBJ2-3; 12 bases map to TRBD2. This CDR3 region has 16 residues. CDR1 is SGHTA and CDR2 is FQGNSA in the germline V gene. V shed 5 bases, J shed 6 bases, and the junction held 9 bases outside the gene matches. This chain's CDR3 is CASSPRGTSGSDTQYF. The CDR3 bases are TGTGCCAGCAGCCCAAGAGGGACTAGCGGGTCGGATACGCAGTATTTT.

This sequence joins TRBV6-1 and TRBJ2-1; 9 bases line up with TRBD2. From germline, CDR1 is MNHNS and CDR2 SASEGT. The trim removed 6 bases at V and 9 bases at J, leaving 15 bases unmatched. The CDR3 totals 16 residues. CDR3 loop: CASSRPPWTSDGEQFF. DNA for the CDR3: TGTGCCAGCAGCCGTCCCCCGTGGACTAGCGACGGTGAGCAGTTCTTC.

This clonotype was counted between two and nine times. The chain recombines TRBV5-1 with TRBJ1-1; 11 bases map to TRBD1. There are 16 residues in the CDR3. Per germline, CDR1 SGHRS and CDR2 YFSETQ. The junction had 8 bases not matched to a gene; V was cut back by 4 bases and J by 3 bases. The CDR3 loop reads CASSLLDRGHDTEAFF. For the CDR3, the DNA is TGCGCCAGCAGCCTGCTGGACAGGGGGCATGACACTGAAGCTTTCTTT.

This clonotype appeared a few times. The rearrangement links TRBV19 to TRBJ2-7, with unresolved D. The CDR3 is 11 residues long. The V gene lost 5 bases and the J gene lost 5 bases, with 7 bases spanning the gap. The germline V gene encodes CDR1 LNHDA and CDR2 SQIVND (reference sequence). The CDR3 sequence: CASSVFDEQYF. The CDR3 nucleotides read TGTGCCAGTAGTGTTTTCGACGAGCAGTACTTC.

This clonotype was seen more than once but under ten times. This rearrangement joins TRBV27 to TRBJ2-7; 11 bases are a match to TRBD2. Trimming removed 2 bases from V and 2 bases from J; junction bases left unmatched: 5. From germline, CDR1 is MNHEY and CDR2 SMNVEV (reference sequence). The length of the CDR3 is 16 residues. The CDR3 nucleotides read TGTGCCAGCAGTTTACCGAGGACTAGCGGGCCCTACGAGCAGTACTTC. Its translation: CASSLPRTSGPYEQYF.

V is TRBV7-2 and J is TRBJ1-2, with TRBD1 as a possible D gene (6 bases). Germline CDR1 and CDR2: SGHTA and FQGNSA. Between the trimmed V and J ends, which lost 1 base and 8 bases, there was a span of 17 bases. This CDR3 comprises 15 residues. As DNA, the CDR3 is TGTGCCAGCAGCTTAGGTTTTGGGGGGCTAGAAGGCTACACCTTC. Translating gives CASSLGFGGLEGYTF.

The sample holds a few counts of this clonotype. The chain couples TRBV20-1 to TRBJ2-3; the D gene is possibly TRBD1 (6 bases). The CDR3 is made up of 14 amino acids. Germline V gives CDR1 DFQATT, CDR2 SNEGSKA (reference sequence). V was trimmed by 6 bases and J by 2 bases, leaving 15 bases between them. The CDR3 DNA is TGCAGTGCCAGGACAGAGTCTTTCACAGATACGCAGTATTTT. Translated, it gives CSARTESFTDTQYF.

The V and J genes are TRBV6-2 or TRBV6-3 and TRBJ2-3; a weak D match, TRBD2 (6 bases). Germline V CDR1 and CDR2: MNHEY, SVGEGT. This CDR3 region has 13 residues. Trimming took 7 bases from V and 2 from J, leaving 10 bases between them. The chain's CDR3 is CASTRTTTDTQYF. The CDR3, as DNA: TGTGCCAGCACTCGGACTACCACAGATACGCAGTATTTT.